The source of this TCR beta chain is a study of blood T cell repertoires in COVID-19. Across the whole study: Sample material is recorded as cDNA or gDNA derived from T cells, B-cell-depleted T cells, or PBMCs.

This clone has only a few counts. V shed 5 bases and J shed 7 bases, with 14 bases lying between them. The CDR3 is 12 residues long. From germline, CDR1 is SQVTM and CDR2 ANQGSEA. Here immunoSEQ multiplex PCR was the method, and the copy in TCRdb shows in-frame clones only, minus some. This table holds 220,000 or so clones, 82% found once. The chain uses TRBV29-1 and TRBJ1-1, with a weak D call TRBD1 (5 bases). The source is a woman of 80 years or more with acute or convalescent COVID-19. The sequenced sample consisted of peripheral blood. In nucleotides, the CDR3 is TGCAGCGTTTCAAGGCAGGGAATTGAAGCTTTCTTT. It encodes CSVSRQGIEAFF.